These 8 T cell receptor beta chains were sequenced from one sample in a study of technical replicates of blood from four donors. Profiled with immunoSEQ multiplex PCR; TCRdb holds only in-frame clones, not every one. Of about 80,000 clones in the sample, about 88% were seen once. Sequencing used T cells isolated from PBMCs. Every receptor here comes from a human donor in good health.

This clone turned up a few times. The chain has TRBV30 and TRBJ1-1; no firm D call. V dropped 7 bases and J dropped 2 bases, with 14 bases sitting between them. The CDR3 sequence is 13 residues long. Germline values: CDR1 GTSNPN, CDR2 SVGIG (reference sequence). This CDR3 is CAFRSSLNTEAFF. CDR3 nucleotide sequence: TGTGCCTTCCGCTCGAGCCTAAACACTGAAGCTTTCTTT.

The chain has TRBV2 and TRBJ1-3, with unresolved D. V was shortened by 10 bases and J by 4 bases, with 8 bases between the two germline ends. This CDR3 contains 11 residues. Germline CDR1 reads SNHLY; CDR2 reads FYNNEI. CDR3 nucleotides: TGTGCCAAGCAATACGGAAACACCATATATTTT. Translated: CAKQYGNTIYF.

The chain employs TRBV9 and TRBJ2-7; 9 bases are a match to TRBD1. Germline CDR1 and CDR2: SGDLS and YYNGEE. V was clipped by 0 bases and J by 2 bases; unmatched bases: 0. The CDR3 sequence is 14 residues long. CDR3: CASSVGDRAYEQYF. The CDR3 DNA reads TGTGCCAGCAGCGTAGGGGACAGGGCCTACGAGCAGTACTTC.

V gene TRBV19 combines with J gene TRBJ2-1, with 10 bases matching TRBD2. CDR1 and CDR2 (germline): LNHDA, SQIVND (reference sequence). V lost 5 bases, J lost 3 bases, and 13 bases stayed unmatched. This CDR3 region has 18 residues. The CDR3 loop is CASSPGASGRGNYNEQFF. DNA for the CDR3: TGTGCCAGTAGTCCGGGGGCTAGCGGGAGAGGAAACTACAATGAGCAGTTCTTC.

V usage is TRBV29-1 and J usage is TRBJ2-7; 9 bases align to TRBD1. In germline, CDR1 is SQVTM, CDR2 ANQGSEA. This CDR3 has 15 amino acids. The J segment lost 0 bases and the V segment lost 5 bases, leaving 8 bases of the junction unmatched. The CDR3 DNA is TGCAGCGTTTGTCTCGGACAGGGGCCCTCCTACGAGCAGTACTTC. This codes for CSVCLGQGPSYEQYF.

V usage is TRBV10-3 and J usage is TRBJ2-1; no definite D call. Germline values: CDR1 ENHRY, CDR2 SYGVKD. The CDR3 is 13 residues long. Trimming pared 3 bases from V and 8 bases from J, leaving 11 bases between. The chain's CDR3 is CAISDIPVDEQFF. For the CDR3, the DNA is TGTGCCATCAGTGATATTCCTGTCGATGAGCAGTTCTTC.

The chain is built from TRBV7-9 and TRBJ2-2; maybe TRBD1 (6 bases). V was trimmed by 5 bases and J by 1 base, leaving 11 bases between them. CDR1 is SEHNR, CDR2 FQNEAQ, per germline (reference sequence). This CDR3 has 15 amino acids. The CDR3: CASSEGQQNTGELFF. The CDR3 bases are TGTGCCAGCAGCGAGGGACAACAGAACACCGGGGAGCTGTTTTTT.

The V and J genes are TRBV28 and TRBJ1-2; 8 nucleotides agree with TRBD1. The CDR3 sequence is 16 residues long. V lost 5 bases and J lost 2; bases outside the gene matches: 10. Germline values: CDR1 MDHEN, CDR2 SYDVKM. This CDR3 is CASSPAPGQANYGYTF. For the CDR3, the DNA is TGTGCCAGCAGTCCGGCCCCGGGACAGGCGAACTATGGCTACACCTTC.